The source of this T cell receptor (beta chain) is a study of technical replicates of blood from several donors. Germline assignment: CDR1 SGDLS and CDR2 YYNGEE. The CDR3 has 16 residues. The ends were cut back, 3 bases at V and 5 bases at J, with 18 bases in the middle. Method: immunoSEQ multiplex PCR; TCRdb's copy keeps in-frame clones and lacks some. The sample holds around 79,000 clones; 85% to 95% are singletons and the top ten take 0.39%. This clone appeared many times. Specimen: T cells isolated from PBMCs. The V call is TRBV9, the J call TRBJ2-1, with D possibly TRBD2 on 5 matching bases. The clonotype was recovered from a human donor in good health. The DNA for the CDR3 is TGTGCCAGCAGCGGTACCCTAGCTGCAGGCGACAATGAGCAGTTCTTC. This encodes CASSGTLAAGDNEQFF.